The 10 T cell receptor beta chains reported below all come from one sample, sequenced in a study of shared clonotypes between healthy human individuals. Measured with immunoSEQ multiplex PCR; TCRdb has only the in-frame clones, and not every one. The sample shows about 560,000 clones, around three quarters of them seen only once. Sequencing input: PBMCs. These receptors originate from a woman aged 40 to 49 in good health. Some clones in this sample may be carry-over from other donors' samples.

V is TRBV28 and J is TRBJ2-1; TRBD2 matches 10 bases. The germline V gene has CDR1 MDHEN and CDR2 SYDVKM. The CDR3 is 16 amino acids. V was pared by 5 bases and J by 7 bases, with 11 bases of the junction left unmatched. DNA of the CDR3: TGTGCCAGCAGTCCGATCCTAGCGGGAGAGCGTAATGAGCAGTTCTTC. Translated, it gives CASSPILAGERNEQFF.

As for this clone: This CDR3 is also generated by other DNA sequences in the sample. The chain is built from TRBV9 and TRBJ2-2, with 14 bases lining up with TRBD2. CDR1 SGDLS and CDR2 YYNGEE come from the germline V gene. The junction had 6 bases not matched to a gene; V was cut back by 0 bases and J by 8 bases. This CDR3 has 17 residues. CDR3 loop: CASSVAPTSGRAGELFF. The DNA for the CDR3 is TGTGCCAGCAGCGTAGCCCCGACTAGCGGGAGGGCTGGGGAGCTGTTTTTT.

The genes are TRBV6-6 and TRBJ1-4; possibly TRBD1 for D (6 bases). The CDR3 runs to 16 residues. V dropped 1 base and J dropped 7 bases, with 16 bases sitting between them. Germline V lookup: CDR1 MNHNY, CDR2 SVGAGI (reference sequence). DNA for the CDR3: TGTGCCAGCAGTTACTGGGCCCCAGGGGCGGGTGAAAAACTGTTTTTT. Its translation: CASSYWAPGAGEKLFF.

The chain employs TRBV10-3 and TRBJ1-5, with D unresolved. Looked up from germline, CDR1 is ENHRY and CDR2 is SYGVKD. This CDR3 contains 14 residues. The V end was cut by 11 bases, the J end by 0 bases, with 14 bases between. Written as DNA, the CDR3 is TGTGCCTCCCGCGAAGGGTATAGCAATCAGCCCCAGCATTTT. Translating it yields CASREGYSNQPQHF.

This chain links TRBV11-2 with TRBJ2-1; TRBD2 aligns across 8 bases. Germline loops: CDR1 SGHAT, CDR2 FQNNGV. The CDR3 extends over 14 amino acids. Germline trimming cut 5 bases from V and 9 bases from J; bases unmatched to any gene: 9. This chain's CDR3 is CASSRTSGGGEQFF. The DNA of the CDR3 is TGTGCCAGCAGCCGAACTAGCGGCGGGGGTGAGCAGTTCTTC. The entire variable domain, with the rest obtained from reference TRBV11-2 and TRBJ2-1, is as follows: EAGVAQSPRYKIIEKRQSVAFWCNPISGHATLYWYQQILGQGPKLLIQFQNNGVVDDSQLPKDRFSAERLKGVDSTLKIQPAKLEDSAVYLCASSRTSGGGEQFFGPGTRLTVL.

V gene TRBV10-3 combines with J gene TRBJ1-1; 9 bases match TRBD1. CDR1 is ENHRY and CDR2 is SYGVKD in the germline V gene. The CDR3 covers 13 residues. The V segment lost 5 bases and the J segment 8 bases; nucleotides outside the gene matches: 6. The CDR3 DNA reads TGTGCCATCAGTTCCGGACAGGGGAGGGAAGCTTTCTTT. Amino acid sequence: CAISSGQGREAFF.

This chain connects TRBV7-6 to TRBJ1-5; D gene uncertain. The CDR3 runs to 13 residues. V lost 0 bases, J lost 4 bases, and 4 bases lay in between. Per the germline V gene, CDR1 is SGHVS and CDR2 is FNYEAQ. CDR3 protein: CASSLARNQPQHF. CDR3 DNA sequence: TGTGCCAGCAGCTTAGCCAGGAATCAGCCCCAGCATTTT.

The sample holds a few counts of this clone. This chain uses TRBV6-1 with TRBJ1-2, with D unclear. Germline V gene sequence: CDR1 MNHNS, CDR2 SASEGT. V was pared by 9 bases and J by 8 bases, with 19 bases between. The CDR3 consists of 13 residues. The CDR3 loop reads CASSPSEGLGYTF. In DNA, the CDR3 is TGTGCCAGTAGCCCTTCGGAGGGATTGGGCTACACCTTC.

The rearrangement joins TRBV7-9 to TRBJ2-6; 7 nucleotides match TRBD1. The germline gives CDR1 SEHNR, CDR2 FQNEAQ (reference sequence). The CDR3 sequence is 15 residues long. J lost 0 bases, V lost 5 bases, and 1 base had no gene match. For the CDR3, the DNA is TGTGCCAGCAGCCGGGACAGCTCTGGGGCCAACGTCCTGACTTTC. This encodes CASSRDSSGANVLTF.

The rearrangement links TRBV7-2 to TRBJ2-3, with 16 bases that match TRBD2. The junction had 11 bases not matched to a gene; V was cut back by 9 bases and J by 5 bases. The CDR3 spans 17 residues. The germline V gene has CDR1 SGHTA and CDR2 FQGNSA. The CDR3 DNA reads as TGTGCCAGAGGGACTAGCGGGAGGGCCGGCTTGGGAGATACGCAGTATTTT. Protein sequence: CARGTSGRAGLGDTQYF.